The source of this T cell receptor (beta chain) is a study of Graves' ophthalmopathy and Graves' hyperthyroidism. At the level of the study: Peripheral blood sampling occurred at initial diagnosis, before any treatment.

Findings of the study overall: Between ophthalmopathy and stable hyperthyroidism, a 13-signature model drew a separation with 85% to 90% sensitivity and just under 83% specificity.

Using RNA transcripts, the TCR beta CDR3 regions were amplified. A first-round RT-PCR used HTBI primers, followed by a second-round multiplex PCR. TCRdb redid the calling of the multiplex PCR reads with MiXCR, one entry per CDR3 protein. The sample shows some 380,000 distinct CDR3 sequences, roughly 15% of them seen only once. Losses at the gene ends were 4 bases for V and 3 bases for J; bases not matched to a gene: 10. The CDR3 is 16 amino acids. The germline V gene encodes CDR1 LGHNA and CDR2 YNFKEQ. In regard to this clonotype: Its antigen is undetermined.

This clonotype was obtained from a woman between 18 and 29 years old with stable Graves' hyperthyroidism. The chain couples TRBV4-2 to TRBJ1-1, with TRBD1 matching over 8 bases. Sequenced sample: peripheral blood. The CDR3 loop is CASSPGQDVLYTEAFF. The CDR3, as DNA: TGTGCCAGCAGCCCGGGACAGGACGTGTTGTACACTGAAGCTTTCTTT.